The entry that follows covers one T cell receptor beta chain sequence. The data belong to a study of blood T cell repertoires in COVID-19. Study context: Acute-phase and convalescent COVID-19 samples originated in the United States, Italy and Spain. Nucleic acid was either cDNA or gDNA, and it came from T cells, B-cell-depleted T cells, or PBMCs.

CDR1 is MNHEY and CDR2 is SMNVEV in the germline V gene (reference sequence). Trimming shortened V by 4 bases and J by 3 bases, and 21 bases separated the two germline ends. The CDR3 sequence is 17 residues long. The Seattle site enrolled patients during active infection and followed them longitudinally. In the original analysis: Reference gene primer amplification in the assay estimated nucleated cell counts. Here immunoSEQ multiplex PCR was the method, and the copy in TCRdb shows in-frame clones only, minus some. V and J calls plus clone size are reproduced from that table; the DNA served to infer D and trimming. This sample has roughly 210,000 clones, with approximately 80% found just once.

The receptor was isolated from a woman of 80 years or more with COVID-19, enrolled during active disease. This chain uses TRBV27 with TRBJ1-2; perhaps TRBD1 as D (6 bases). Sequenced sample: peripheral blood. CDR3 DNA: TGTGCCAGCAGTTCCACGACCTCGGACAGATTCGACTATGGCTACACCTTC. Encoded protein: CASSSTTSDRFDYGYTF.